These 8 T cell receptor beta chains came from one sample sequenced in a study of cytomegalovirus exposure and HLA in healthy donors. It was with 60 Vbeta and 13 Jbeta primers that the PCR ran. Measured with immunoSEQ multiplex PCR; TCRdb has only the in-frame clones, and not every one. The sample lists more than 95,000 clones; about 9.4% were seen once. The specimen sequenced was PBMCs. The source of these receptors is a man in his forties in good health and CMV-seropositive.

The chain couples TRBV5-6 to TRBJ2-7; D is ambiguous. The germline V and J ends were trimmed by 4 bases and 0 bases, with 5 bases remaining between them. The CDR3 totals 12 residues. In germline, CDR1 is SGHDT, CDR2 YYEEEE. CDR3 loop: CASSLSSYEQYF. CDR3 coding DNA: TGTGCCAGCAGCCTCAGCTCCTACGAGCAGTACTTC. Full variable domain (rest looked up from reference TRBV5-6 and TRBJ2-7): DAGVTQSPTHLIKTRGQQVTLRCSPKSGHDTVSWYQQALGQGPQFIFQYYEEEERQRGNFPDRFSGHQFPNYSSELNVNALLLGDSALYLCASSLSSYEQYFGPGTRLTVT.

The rearrangement links TRBV7-9 to TRBJ2-1, with 10 positions matching TRBD2. This CDR3 region has 16 residues. The trim removed 6 bases at V and 7 bases at J, leaving 12 bases unmatched. Germline V lookup: CDR1 SEHNR, CDR2 FQNEAQ (reference sequence). The DNA of the CDR3 is TGTGCCAGCAGATCTAGTCTAGCGGGAGCTTTTAATGAGCAGTTCTTC. It translates to CASRSSLAGAFNEQFF.

This clone appeared a few times. This chain connects TRBV19 to TRBJ2-1; D ambiguous. Looked up from germline, CDR1 is LNHDA and CDR2 is SQIVND (reference sequence). CDR3 length equals 14 residues. V lost 4 bases, J lost 6 bases, and 13 bases lay in between. CDR3 protein: CASSTPRGANEQFF. For the CDR3, the DNA is TGTGCCAGTAGTACTCCTCGTGGAGCCAATGAGCAGTTCTTC.

This clone was seen only a few times. This chain's CDR3 is CSVAYWRDSHNEQFF. The CDR3 region has the DNA TGCAGCGTTGCCTACTGGCGGGATTCCCACAATGAGCAGTTCTTC. The chain couples TRBV29-1 to TRBJ2-1; possible D gene TRBD2, 6 bases. V lost 4 bases and J lost 5, with 18 bases in between. This CDR3 is 15 amino acids long. Germline V CDR1 and CDR2: SQVTM, ANQGSEA.

J is TRBJ2-3 and V is TRBV19, with D maybe TRBD1 (6 bases). The germline gives CDR1 LNHDA, CDR2 SQIVND (reference sequence). This CDR3 has 13 amino acids. The ends were cut back, 5 bases at V and 5 bases at J, with 11 bases in the middle. The DNA of the CDR3 is TGTGCCAGTAGTTGGGGGCGGTTAGATACGCAGTATTTT. Translating it yields CASSWGRLDTQYF. The variable domain in full, with the rest retrieved from reference TRBV19 and TRBJ2-3, is DGGITQSPKYLFRKEGQNVTLSCEQNLNHDAMYWYRQDPGQGLRLIYYSQIVNDFQKGDIAEGYSVSREKKESFPLTVTSAQKNPTAFYLCASSWGRLDTQYFGPGTRLTVL.

This chain links TRBV5-4 with TRBJ1-2; D not certain. Trimming left V 7 bases short and J 5 bases short, with 33 bases between. The CDR3 has 19 residues. CDR1 and CDR2 from the germline V gene are SGHNT and YYREEE (reference sequence). In DNA form, the CDR3 reads TGTGCCAGCGAGGGTACAGAGGGTATGGCTGGGTACAGAGGGTATGGCTACACCTTC. Residues: CASEGTEGMAGYRGYGYTF.

In its sample, this clone was seen a few times. V is TRBV30 and J is TRBJ2-7, with TRBD2 identical over 7 bases. Germline V gene sequence: CDR1 GTSNPN, CDR2 SVGIG (reference sequence). This CDR3 region has 13 residues. With V trimmed by 4 bases and J by 9 bases, 12 bases remained unmatched. Written as DNA, the CDR3 is TGTGCCTGGACGGCTAGCGGACAATCGAGGCAGTACTTC. Protein sequence: CAWTASGQSRQYF.

This chain links TRBV5-6 with TRBJ2-3; D perhaps matches TRBD2 (5 bases). V was cut by 4 bases and J by 5 bases, with 14 bases left in between. This CDR3 comprises 14 residues. Looked up from germline, CDR1 is SGHDT and CDR2 is YYEEEE. CDR3 DNA sequence: TGTGCCAGCAGCGTGACACTAGTACAAGATACGCAGTATTTT. Protein product: CASSVTLVQDTQYF. The whole variable domain, filled in from reference TRBV5-6 and TRBJ2-3, reads DAGVTQSPTHLIKTRGQQVTLRCSPKSGHDTVSWYQQALGQGPQFIFQYYEEEERQRGNFPDRFSGHQFPNYSSELNVNALLLGDSALYLCASSVTLVQDTQYFGPGTRLTVL.